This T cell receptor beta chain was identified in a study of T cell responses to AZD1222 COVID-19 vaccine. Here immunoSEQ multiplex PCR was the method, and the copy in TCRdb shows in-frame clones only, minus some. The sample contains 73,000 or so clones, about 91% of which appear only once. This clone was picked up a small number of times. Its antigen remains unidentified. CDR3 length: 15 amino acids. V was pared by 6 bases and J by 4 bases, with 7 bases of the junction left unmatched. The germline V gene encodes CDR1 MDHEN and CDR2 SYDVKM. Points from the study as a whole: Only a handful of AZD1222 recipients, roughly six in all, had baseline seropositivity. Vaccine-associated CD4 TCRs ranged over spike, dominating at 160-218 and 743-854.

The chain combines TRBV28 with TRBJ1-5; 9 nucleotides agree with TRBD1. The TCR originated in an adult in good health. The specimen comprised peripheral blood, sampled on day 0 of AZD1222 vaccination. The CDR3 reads CASRKQGAGNQPQHF. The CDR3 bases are TGTGCCAGCAGGAAACAGGGGGCAGGAAATCAGCCCCAGCATTTT.